Listed below are T cell receptor beta chains from one sample, sequenced in a study of T cells in Graves' hyperthyroidism and ophthalmopathy. TCRdb called the multiplex PCR reads again in MiXCR, with one record for every CDR3 protein. The sample carries 300,000 to 450,000 distinct CDR3 sequences, approximately 17% recorded once. The specimen sequenced was blood. The receptor set was obtained from a man aged 18 to 29 with Graves' ophthalmopathy. The CDR3 runs from the conserved cysteine through the conserved F or W. A D gene is named only where the DNA matches it firmly. The size of a clone is reported for some rows only, either as once, few or many, or as a class for expanded clones.

>TRBV24-1|NA|TRBJ1-1|many
TGTGCCACCAGCCAGCAAGGGCGGTTAGGAGCTTTCTTT
CATSQQGRLGAFF
>TRBV5-6|TRBD1|TRBJ1-1|NA
TGTGCCAGCAGCTTAGTGGGACAGGGCGCCACTGAAGCTTTCTTT
CASSLVGQGATEAFF
>TRBV10-3|TRBD1|TRBJ2-5|NA
TGTGCCATCTGGGGGTCCTGGGACAGGGTTAACTCAGAGACCCAGTACTTC
CAIWGSWDRVNSETQYF
>TRBV7-9|NA|TRBJ2-3|many
TGTGCCAGCAGCTCCTGGGCAGATACGCAGTATTTT
CASSSWADTQYF
>TRBV2|NA|TRBJ2-3|many
TGTGCCAGCTCGACCCCCTCAGATACGCAGTATTTT
CASSTPSDTQYF
>TRBV2|NA|TRBJ2-3|many
TGTGCCAGCAGGGATACGGGACATAACACAGATACGCAGTATTTT
CASRDTGHNTDTQYF
>TRBV2|NA|TRBJ2-3|many
TGTGCCAGCAGTGAGTTGGCGACCCCTAGCACAGATACGCAGTATTTT
CASSELATPSTDTQYF
>TRBV7-9|TRBD1|TRBJ1-1|many
TGTGCCAGCAGCCCCCCGACAGGGAGGGACACTGAAGCTTTCTTT
CASSPPTGRDTEAFF
>TRBV6-1|TRBD1|TRBJ2-2|NA
TGTGCCAGCAGGCGGGGACAGGGTGACGGGGAGCTGTTTTTT
CASRRGQGDGELFF
>TRBV20-1|TRBD2|TRBJ2-2|NA
TGCAGTGCTAGAGAGACTAGCTTGGGCACCGGGGAGCTGTTTTTT
CSARETSLGTGELFF
>TRBV6-6|TRBD2|TRBJ2-3|many
TGTGCCAGCAGTTACCGATCACCCGGGACTAGCGGGACGGGTACAGATACGCAGTATTTT
CASSYRSPGTSGTGTDTQYF
>TRBV5-1|NA|TRBJ2-3|NA
TGCGCCAGCAACCAGTCGAATACGCAGTATTTT
CASNQSNTQYF
>TRBV7-9|TRBD1|TRBJ1-2|many
TGTGCCAGCAGCCTTAACGGACAGGGGAATGGCTACACCTTC
CASSLNGQGNGYTF
>TRBV7-2|NA|TRBJ1-4|NA
TGTGCCAGCAGCTGGCCGACAGCAACTAATGAAAAACTGTTTTTT
CASSWPTATNEKLFF
>TRBV4-2|TRBD1|TRBJ1-1|few
TGTGCCAGCAGCCAAGATTTGGGACAGACGAACACTGAAGCTTTCTTT
CASSQDLGQTNTEAFF
>TRBV3-1|TRBD1|TRBJ1-1|few
TGTGCCAGCAGCCCCGGGACAGGGGTTTTTAGGAACACTGAAGCTTTCTTT
CASSPGTGVFRNTEAFF
>TRBV20-1|NA|TRBJ2-2|few
TGCAGTGCTAGAGAACCGACAGGTTCGGGCACCGGGGAGCTGTTTTTT
CSAREPTGSGTGELFF
>TRBV7-9|NA|TRBJ1-1|NA
TGTGCCAGCAGCCCCCCCGTCGTTGGCGGGAACACTGAAGCTTTCTTT
CASSPPVVGGNTEAFF
>TRBV20-1|TRBD2|TRBJ2-1|few
TGCAGTGCTAGGGGAAATAGCGGGGGGACGTACAATGAGCAGTTCTTC
CSARGNSGGTYNEQFF
>TRBV28|NA|TRBJ1-2|many
TGTGCCAGCAGTTTAGGGGGAAAGTATGGCTACACCTTC
CASSLGGKYGYTF
>TRBV13|NA|TRBJ2-5|NA
TGTGCCAGCAGTCCCCCGAGCGAGGCCTCCCCAGAGACCCAGTACTTC
CASSPPSEASPETQYF
>TRBV19|TRBD2|TRBJ2-1|few
TGTGCCAGTAGTATAGTAGCGGGGGGATCGGGTGAGCAGTTCTTC
CASSIVAGGSGEQFF